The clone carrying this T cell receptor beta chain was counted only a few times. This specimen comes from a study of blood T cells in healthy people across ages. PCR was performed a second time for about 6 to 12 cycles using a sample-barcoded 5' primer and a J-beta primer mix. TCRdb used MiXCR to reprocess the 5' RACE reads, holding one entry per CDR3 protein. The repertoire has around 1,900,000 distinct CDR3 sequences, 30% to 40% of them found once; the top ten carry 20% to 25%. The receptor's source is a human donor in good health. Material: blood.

DNA of the CDR3: TGCGCCAGCAGCCACCCGACACAACTAGGATACAATGAGCAGTTCTTC. It yields the protein CASSHPTQLGYNEQFF. The chain employs TRBV4-3 and TRBJ2-1; D may be TRBD2 (5 bases). V was clipped by 3 bases and J by 4 bases, with 16 bases between them. Germline CDR1 LGHNA, CDR2 YSLEER. The CDR3 loop spans 16 amino acids.